A single sample is the source of the 17 T cell receptor beta chains below, sequenced in a study of shared clonotypes between healthy human individuals. The assay was immunoSEQ multiplex PCR, and TCRdb's table has in-frame clones only and misses some. The sample has over a million clones, approximately 96% seen once. The sample comprised naive CD4+ T cells sorted from blood. As to subset: CD45RA+ positively selected. The receptors shown here come from a man aged 25 to 40 in good health.

The chain recombines TRBV4-3 with TRBJ2-7, with D maybe TRBD1 (6 bases). The V and J ends lost 0 bases and 2 bases respectively, with 17 bases between them. The CDR3 sequence is 17 residues long. Germline V gene data show CDR1 as LGHNA and CDR2 as YSLEER. The DNA for the CDR3 is TGCGCCAGCAGCCAAGAAGTTGGGGGCGGTAGTACCTACGAGCAGTACTTC. Translating it yields CASSQEVGGGSTYEQYF.

The J gene is TRBJ1-3, the V gene TRBV7-9, with 7 bases fitting TRBD1. The CDR3 extends over 15 amino acids. V lost 5 bases to trimming and J lost 6 bases; unmatched junction nucleotides: 10. Looked up from germline, CDR1 is SEHNR and CDR2 is FQNEAQ (reference sequence). The DNA of the CDR3 is TGTGCCAGCAGCATGCCGGGACAGACAACAAACACCATATATTTT. The encoded protein is CASSMPGQTTNTIYF.

This chain uses TRBV27 with TRBJ2-7; D possibly corresponds to TRBD2 (6 bases). Germline V gives CDR1 MNHEY, CDR2 SMNVEV (reference sequence). The CDR3 sequence is 15 residues long. V was shortened by 7 bases and J by 2 bases, with 18 bases between the two germline ends. This chain's CDR3 is CASNPFPAGTYEQYF. CDR3 nucleotide sequence: TGTGCCAGCAACCCTTTCCCCGCGGGAACCTACGAGCAGTACTTC.

A note on this clone: Other DNA sequences within the sample encode an identical CDR3. The chain carries TRBV5-4 and TRBJ1-5, with D tentatively TRBD1 (6 bases). The CDR3 is 14 amino acids. The V gene's germline CDR1 is SGHNT and CDR2 YYREEE (reference sequence). The germline V and J ends were trimmed by 2 bases and 0 bases, with 6 bases remaining between them. DNA for the CDR3: TGTGCCAGCAGCTTAGGGGGTAGCAATCAGCCCCAGCATTTT. It codes for CASSLGGSNQPQHF.

CDR3 nucleotide sequence: TGTGCCACCAGCGGAGGACAGGGGGGGAGCACAGATACGCAGTATTTT. This translates into CATSGGQGGSTDTQYF. J is TRBJ2-3 and V is TRBV15, with 10 bases aligning to TRBD1. Unmatched junction bases numbered 5, after V lost 5 bases and J lost 0 bases. CDR3 size: 16 residues. Looked up from germline, CDR1 is LNHNV and CDR2 is YYDKDF (reference sequence).

This clone was seen a handful of times. This chain joins TRBV7-2 and TRBJ2-7; TRBD1 matches at 7 bases. V shed 7 bases and J 7 bases; nucleotides not matched to a gene: 13. Germline V gene sequence: CDR1 SGHTA, CDR2 FQGNSA. The CDR3 length is 14 residues. CDR3 in amino acids: CASTPLGGSGEQYF. CDR3 DNA sequence: TGTGCCAGCACCCCCTTAGGGGGCTCGGGGGAGCAGTACTTC.

This chain connects TRBV5-4 to TRBJ2-6, with TRBD2 matching 15 bases. CDR1 is SGHNT, CDR2 YYREEE, per germline (reference sequence). This CDR3 has 18 amino acids. V was clipped by 4 bases and J by 3 bases; unmatched bases: 5. The CDR3, as DNA: TGTGCCAGCAGCGAGGGACTAGCGGGAGGAGGTGGGGCCAACGTCCTGACTTTC. Translation: CASSEGLAGGGGANVLTF.

This clone appeared once. The chain uses TRBV30 and TRBJ1-2; TRBD1 matches at 9 bases. The CDR3 spans 14 residues. Germline assignment: CDR1 GTSNPN and CDR2 SVGIG (reference sequence). Germline trimming cut 4 bases from V and 5 bases from J; bases unmatched to any gene: 8. The CDR3 DNA reads as TGTGCCTGGATTACCGGGACAGGGATGTATGGCTACACCTTC. Its translation: CAWITGTGMYGYTF.

The V and J genes are TRBV11-2 and TRBJ2-7; TRBD2 matches 8 bases. The V segment lost 5 bases and the J segment 0 bases; nucleotides outside the gene matches: 12. The CDR3 covers 17 residues. Looked up from germline, CDR1 is SGHAT and CDR2 is FQNNGV. Here the CDR3 DNA reads TGTGCCAGCAGCACAGGACTAGCCGAGTCTAGCTCCTACGAGCAGTACTTC. Protein product: CASSTGLAESSSYEQYF.

The chain is built from TRBV29-1 and TRBJ2-7; 9 bases agree with TRBD1. CDR3 length: 15 residues. V gave up 6 bases and J gave up 3 bases; unmatched junction bases: 12. Germline V gene sequence: CDR1 SQVTM, CDR2 ANQGSEA. The CDR3 coding sequence is TGCAGCGTCTCCAAGGGATCGGACAGGGGCTACGAGCAGTACTTC. Translating gives CSVSKGSDRGYEQYF.

The chain has TRBV6-5 and TRBJ1-2; TRBD1 is a possible D gene (6 bases). The CDR3 length is 14 residues. Per germline, CDR1 MNHEY and CDR2 SVGAGI. Trimming cost V 5 bases and J 7 bases, with 17 bases left between them. In DNA, the CDR3 is TGTGCCAGCAGTCCCCCCGGGACAAATCGTGGCTACACCTTC. Encoded protein: CASSPPGTNRGYTF.

The gene calls are TRBV18 and TRBJ1-5; maybe TRBD1 (5 bases). Germline-derived CDR1 and CDR2 are KGHSH and LQKENI. CDR3 length: 17 residues. The V end was cut by 6 bases, the J end by 6 bases, with 24 bases between. CDR3 sequence reads: CASSSLRVGETSQPQHF. In nucleotides, the CDR3 is TGTGCCAGCTCGTCCCTGCGGGTAGGGGAAACGAGTCAGCCCCAGCATTTT.

This clone has only one observation. The chain is built from TRBV5-4 and TRBJ2-7, with TRBD1 identical over 11 bases. This CDR3 comprises 15 residues. The J segment lost 9 bases and the V segment lost 4 bases, leaving 12 bases of the junction unmatched. Looked up from germline, CDR1 is SGHNT and CDR2 is YYREEE (reference sequence). CDR3 protein: CASSEKGTGGNVQYF. CDR3 in DNA: TGTGCCAGCAGCGAGAAAGGGACAGGGGGGAATGTGCAGTACTTC.

The chain uses TRBV5-4 and TRBJ2-3, with 7 bases that match TRBD1. The CDR3 runs 15 residues. The trim removed 2 bases at V and 6 bases at J, leaving 9 bases unmatched. CDR1 and CDR2 from the germline V gene are SGHNT and YYREEE (reference sequence). In nucleotides, the CDR3 is TGTGCCAGCAGCTTAGATACAGGGGCAGGGGATACGCAGTATTTT. Encoded protein: CASSLDTGAGDTQYF.

The chain employs TRBV27 and TRBJ2-2; 10 bases line up with TRBD2. V dropped 9 bases and J dropped 14; count of bases not matched to a gene: 9. Germline CDR1 reads MNHEY; CDR2 reads SMNVEV (reference sequence). This CDR3 is built from 12 residues. The CDR3 DNA follows: TGTGCCAGGGATCGGTGGACTAGCGGTCTGTTTTTT. It specifies CARDRWTSGLFF.

V gene TRBV28 combines with J gene TRBJ2-1; 7 bases are a match to TRBD1. This CDR3 is 18 amino acids long. Trimming at V came to 4 bases and at J to 5 bases, leaving 17 bases not matched to a gene. Germline CDR1 and CDR2: MDHEN and SYDVKM. Written as DNA, the CDR3 is TGTGCCAGCAGTTCCCCCTACCGTTGGACAGGAAGAAACAATGAGCAGTTCTTC. The encoded protein is CASSSPYRWTGRNNEQFF. The full variable domain, its missing parts supplied by reference TRBV28 and TRBJ2-1, is DVKVTQSSRYLVKRTGEKVFLECVQDMDHENMFWYRQDPGLGLRLIYFSYDVKMKEKGDIPEGYSVSREKKERFSLILESASTNQTSMYLCASSSPYRWTGRNNEQFFGPGTRLTVL.

The chain carries TRBV7-2 and TRBJ2-7; D unclear. Germline values: CDR1 SGHTA, CDR2 FQGNSA. V lost 4 bases to trimming and J lost 4 bases, with 17 bases between them. The CDR3 loop spans 15 amino acids. The CDR3 loop reads CASSSDGGFRYEQYF. DNA of the CDR3: TGTGCCAGCAGCTCGGACGGTGGGTTTAGGTACGAGCAGTACTTC.